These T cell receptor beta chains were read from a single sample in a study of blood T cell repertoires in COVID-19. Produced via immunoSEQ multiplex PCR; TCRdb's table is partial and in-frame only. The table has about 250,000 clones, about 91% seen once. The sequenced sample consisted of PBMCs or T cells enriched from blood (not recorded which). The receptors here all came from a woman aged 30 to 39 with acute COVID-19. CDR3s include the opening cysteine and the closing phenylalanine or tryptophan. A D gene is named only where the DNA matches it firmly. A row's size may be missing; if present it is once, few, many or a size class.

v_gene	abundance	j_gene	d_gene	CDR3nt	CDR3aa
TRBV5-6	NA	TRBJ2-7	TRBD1	TGTGCCAGCAGCGCTGACAGGGGCCCCTACGAGCAGTACTTC	CASSADRGPYEQYF
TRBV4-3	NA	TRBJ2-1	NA	TGCGCCAGCAGCCAAGTGGGGACAAGGGGCAATGAGCAGTTCTTC	CASSQVGTRGNEQFF
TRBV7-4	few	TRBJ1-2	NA	TGTGCCAGCAGCAAAGTCGGGAGCTATGGCTACACCTTC	CASSKVGSYGYTF
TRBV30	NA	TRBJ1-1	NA	TGTGCCTGGAGTGTAGATCGGTACACTGAAGCTTTCTTT	CAWSVDRYTEAFF
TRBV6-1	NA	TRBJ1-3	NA	TGTGCCAGCAGTGATGGCGGGATCGGAGGAGGAAACACCATATATTTT	CASSDGGIGGGNTIYF
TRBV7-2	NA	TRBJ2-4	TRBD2	TGTGCCAGCAGCATCACGAGCGGGGACGGCAAAAACATTCAGTACTTC	CASSITSGDGKNIQYF
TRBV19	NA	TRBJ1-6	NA	TGTGCCAGTAGCTTCCCCGGGGGTGGTTCACCCCTCCACTTT	CASSFPGGGSPLHF
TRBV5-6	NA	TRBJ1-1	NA	TGTGCCAGCAGCTTGGGGCAGGGGTTTGAAGCTTTCTTT	CASSLGQGFEAFF
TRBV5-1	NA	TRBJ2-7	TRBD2	TGCGCCAGCAGCCCTTTGGCGGGGGGCGTTGCCTACGAGCAGTACTTC	CASSPLAGGVAYEQYF
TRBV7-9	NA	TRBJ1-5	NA	TGTGCCAGCAGCTTAGTGGGTTGGCGGGGAAATCAGCCCCAGCATTTT	CASSLVGWRGNQPQHF
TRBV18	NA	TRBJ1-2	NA	TGTGCCAGCTCACCAAGTGCCACGGGGGGGCACGGCTACACCTTC	CASSPSATGGHGYTF
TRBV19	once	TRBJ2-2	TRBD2	TGTGCCAGTAGGCGACCGGGCGGGGGTGCCGGGGAGCTGTTTTTT	CASRRPGGGAGELFF
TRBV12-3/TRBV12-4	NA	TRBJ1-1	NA	TGTGCCAGCAGTTTAGAGGACAGAACAGCTTTCTTT	CASSLEDRTAFF
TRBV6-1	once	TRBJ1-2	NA	TGTGCCAGCAGTGAATCCCTCGGGGGGGGCTATGGCTACACCTTC	CASSESLGGGYGYTF
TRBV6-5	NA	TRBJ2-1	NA	TGTGCCAGCCAAGGGGTCAATGAGCAGTTCTTC	CASQGVNEQFF
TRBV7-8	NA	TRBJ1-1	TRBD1	TGTGCCAGCAGCGCCTTACGCGGGACAGGGGGGAACACTGAAGCTTTCTTT	CASSALRGTGGNTEAFF
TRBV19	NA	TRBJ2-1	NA	TGTGCCAGTAGTCTGACAGCCTACAATGAGCAGTTCTTC	CASSLTAYNEQFF